These 20 T cell receptor beta chains share one sample of origin, sequenced in a study of cytomegalovirus exposure and HLA in healthy donors. In the PCR, 60 Vbeta and 13 Jbeta primers were used. TCRdb's table, derived via immunoSEQ multiplex PCR, lists solely in-frame clones and lacks some. Of 80,000 to 95,000 clones in the sample, roughly 71% were seen once. The sequenced sample consisted of PBMCs. The origin of the receptors is a woman younger than 30 in good health and CMV-seropositive.

V and J are TRBV5-6 and TRBJ2-7; tentative D call: TRBD2 (5 bases). Germline CDR1 is SGHDT and CDR2 is YYEEEE. The germline V and J ends were trimmed by 5 bases and 7 bases, with 13 bases remaining between them. The CDR3 runs to 12 residues. The chain's CDR3 is CASSTGIWEQYF. As DNA, the CDR3 is TGTGCCAGCAGTACGGGGATATGGGAGCAGTACTTC.

V gene TRBV6-1 combines with J gene TRBJ1-5; 7 bases match TRBD1. The CDR3 runs 18 residues. V gave up 2 bases and J gave up 1 base; unmatched junction bases: 11. Germline CDR1 is MNHNS and CDR2 is SASEGT. Here the CDR3 reads CASSETPPGTVSNQPQHF. The CDR3 DNA reads TGTGCCAGCAGTGAAACCCCTCCCGGGACAGTAAGCAATCAGCCCCAGCATTTT.

The V call is TRBV7-9, the J call TRBJ2-3, with D uncertain. V was cut by 1 base and J by 0 bases, with 5 bases left in between. CDR1 is SEHNR and CDR2 is FQNEAQ in the germline V gene (reference sequence). CDR3 length: 14 residues. The CDR3 region is CASSLGLSTDTQYF. In DNA form, the CDR3 reads TGTGCCAGCAGCTTAGGACTTAGCACAGATACGCAGTATTTT.

This rearrangement joins TRBV9 to TRBJ2-1; 8 nucleotides align to TRBD2. J gave up 7 bases and V 0 bases, and 9 bases lay outside the gene matches. Germline CDR1 reads SGDLS; CDR2 reads YYNGEE. The CDR3 has 16 amino acids. The CDR3 nucleotides are TGTGCCAGCAGCGTAGCTACGGGAGGGCCACAAAATGAGCAGTTCTTC. The encoded protein is CASSVATGGPQNEQFF. The complete variable domain, with remaining parts taken from reference TRBV9 and TRBJ2-1, reads DSGVTQTPKHLITATGQRVTLRCSPRSGDLSVYWYQQSLDQGLQFLIQYYNGEERAKGNILERFSAQQFPDLHSELNLSSLELGDSALYFCASSVATGGPQNEQFFGPGTRLTVL.

The chain carries TRBV19 and TRBJ2-5, with D possibly TRBD1 on 6 matching bases. The germline CDR1 and CDR2 sequences are LNHDA and SQIVND (reference sequence). This CDR3 has 17 amino acids. Trimming left V 3 bases short and J 6 bases short, with 23 bases between. CDR3 sequence: CASSMYTGVRGLQTQYF. Here the CDR3 DNA reads TGTGCCAGTAGTATGTATACCGGGGTCAGGGGTCTCCAGACCCAGTACTTC.

This clone was found a few times. The gene calls are TRBV6-6 and TRBJ2-5; tentative D call: TRBD2 (6 bases). V lost 6 bases and J lost 1, with 6 bases in between. This CDR3 is built from 12 residues. Germline CDR1 is MNHNY and CDR2 is SVGAGI (reference sequence). The CDR3 region has the DNA TGTGCCAGCAGGGGGGGCCAAGAGACCCAGTACTTC. Residues: CASRGGQETQYF.

This clone was seen a few times. The genes are TRBV15 and TRBJ2-2; D unresolved. Germline CDR1 reads LNHNV; CDR2 reads YYDKDF (reference sequence). The CDR3 is 13 residues long. V lost 6 bases, J lost 4 bases, and 9 bases lay in between. This CDR3 is CATSNPGTGELFF. The CDR3, as DNA: TGTGCCACCAGTAACCCCGGCACCGGGGAGCTGTTTTTT.

The V and J genes are TRBV19 and TRBJ1-2, with D perhaps matching TRBD1 (6 bases). This CDR3 is built from 14 residues. V was trimmed by 0 bases and J by 8 bases, leaving 13 bases between them. Germline V CDR1 and CDR2: LNHDA, SQIVND (reference sequence). The CDR3 loop is CASSIDLGAGGYTF. DNA for the CDR3: TGTGCCAGTAGTATAGATCTGGGGGCTGGCGGCTACACCTTC.

CDR3 sequence (DNA): TGTGCCAGCAGCCCGGGACTAGCGTCCCATGAGCAGTTCTTC. This sequence encodes CASSPGLASHEQFF. This chain links TRBV7-3 with TRBJ2-1; 10 bases align to TRBD2. The CDR3 is 14 residues long. Losses at the gene ends were 5 bases for V and 8 bases for J; bases not matched to a gene: 6. Germline loops: CDR1 SGHTA, CDR2 FQGTGA.

The chain uses TRBV29-1 and TRBJ1-1; D gene uncertain. V was pared by 5 bases and J by 0 bases, with 10 bases between. The length of the CDR3 is 13 residues. Looked up from germline, CDR1 is SQVTM and CDR2 is ANQGSEA. CDR3 in DNA: TGCAGCGTTACCCAGGTTTTGAACACTGAAGCTTTCTTT. Encoded protein: CSVTQVLNTEAFF.

This clone came up once. The V gene is TRBV29-1, the J gene TRBJ2-7; TRBD2 matches at 15 bases. This CDR3 has 19 residues. Unmatched junction bases numbered 16, after V lost 6 bases and J lost 1 base. The germline V gene encodes CDR1 SQVTM and CDR2 ANQGSEA. DNA for the CDR3: TGCAGCGTGGGAGTCCCGGGACTAGCGGGAGGCCCTACTTCCTACGAGCAGTACTTC. Translated: CSVGVPGLAGGPTSYEQYF.

This chain links TRBV14 with TRBJ1-1, with a tentative D call TRBD1 (6 bases). This CDR3 has 16 residues. Germline values: CDR1 SGHDN, CDR2 FVKESK. The V gene lost 1 base and the J gene lost 1 base, with 13 bases spanning the gap. CDR3 in amino acids: CASSQVGGAPNTEAFF. CDR3 DNA sequence: TGTGCCAGCAGCCAAGTGGGGGGGGCGCCGAACACTGAAGCTTTCTTT.

This clone was counted between two and nine times. The rearrangement joins TRBV7-9 to TRBJ2-7; possible D gene TRBD2, 6 bases. Germline assignment: CDR1 SEHNR and CDR2 FQNEAQ (reference sequence). Trimming cost V 4 bases and J 9 bases, with 16 bases left between them. The CDR3 sequence is 13 residues long. DNA for the CDR3: TGTGCCAGCAGCTCAGCCACGGGAGCGGGGCAGTACTTC. It codes for CASSSATGAGQYF.

V and J are TRBV2 and TRBJ1-2, with D possibly TRBD1 on 5 matching bases. The CDR3 totals 15 residues. V was cut by 6 bases and J by 2 bases, with 16 bases left in between. The germline CDR1 and CDR2 sequences are SNHLY and FYNNEI. The CDR3 region has the DNA TGTGCCAGCAGCGCGGGACCGGCCTTAAACTATGGCTACACCTTC. As protein: CASSAGPALNYGYTF.

This chain uses TRBV7-3 with TRBJ1-1; D remains ambiguous. From germline, CDR1 is SGHTA and CDR2 FQGTGA. The CDR3 covers 14 residues. V dropped 2 bases and J dropped 4 bases, with 11 bases sitting between them. CDR3 loop: CASSLQAPITEAFF. CDR3 in DNA: TGTGCCAGCAGCTTACAGGCCCCCATCACTGAAGCTTTCTTT.

V gene TRBV9 combines with J gene TRBJ2-1; 7 bases align to TRBD2. V lost 4 bases and J lost 2; bases outside the gene matches: 12. Germline loops: CDR1 SGDLS, CDR2 YYNGEE. This CDR3 is 17 amino acids long. DNA for the CDR3: TGTGCCAGCAGCCCAACCCTGCGGGAGACGACCTACAATGAGCAGTTCTTC. Protein sequence: CASSPTLRETTYNEQFF.

The chain uses TRBV18 and TRBJ1-3; D gene uncertain. V was clipped by 6 bases and J by 0 bases, with 12 bases between them. The CDR3 has 15 residues. Germline V gene lookup returns CDR1 KGHSH and CDR2 LQKENI. The DNA of the CDR3 is TGTGCCAGCTCCCCCAGGAAAAACTCTGGAAACACCATATATTTT. Translating gives CASSPRKNSGNTIYF. Supplemented by reference TRBV18 and TRBJ1-3, the full variable domain reads NAGVMQNPRHLVRRRGQEARLRCSPMKGHSHVYWYRQLPEEGLKFMVYLQKENIIDESGMPKERFSAEFPKEGPSILRIQQVVRGDSAAYFCASSPRKNSGNTIYFGEGSWLTVV.

The chain recombines TRBV28 with TRBJ2-7, with D unclear. Trimming stripped 5 bases from V and 3 bases from J, with 5 bases between. Germline V lookup: CDR1 MDHEN, CDR2 SYDVKM. The CDR3 consists of 11 residues. The CDR3 nucleotides are TGTGCCAGCAGTCACAGCTACGAGCAGTACTTC. Translating it yields CASSHSYEQYF.

This rearrangement joins TRBV2 to TRBJ1-4; 7 bases match TRBD1. Trimming cost V 6 bases and J 4 bases; bases outside gene matches: 11. The CDR3 spans 16 residues. CDR1 and CDR2 from the germline V gene are SNHLY and FYNNEI. For the CDR3, the DNA is TGTGCCAGCAGACCCGGGGACAGATCCAATAATGAAAAACTGTTTTTT. It yields the protein CASRPGDRSNNEKLFF. The variable domain in full, with the rest retrieved from reference TRBV2 and TRBJ1-4, is EPEVTQTPSHQVTQMGQEVILRCVPISNHLYFYWYRQILGQKVEFLVSFYNNEISEKSEIFDDQFSVERPDGSNFTLKIRSTKLEDSAMYFCASRPGDRSNNEKLFFGSGTQLSVL.

The chain is built from TRBV7-9 and TRBJ2-5, with 10 bases fitting TRBD1. V lost 0 bases to trimming and J lost 0 bases; unmatched junction nucleotides: 4. Germline V CDR1 and CDR2: SEHNR, FQNEAQ (reference sequence). There are 17 residues in the CDR3. This CDR3 reads CASSLAAGTGDQETQYF. In nucleotides, the CDR3 is TGTGCCAGCAGCTTAGCTGCCGGGACAGGGGACCAAGAGACCCAGTACTTC.